This TCR beta chain was captured in a study of beta chain features in type 1 diabetes. Findings and limits, study-wide: Cells carrying high TCR expression could end up over-represented when cDNA is sequenced. The similarity of naive, central memory and Treg TCRB repertoires appeared greater among patients than among healthy donors. TCRB CDR3 length was moderately but significantly reduced in all four CD4+ subsets of Type 1 diabetes patients.

This CDR3 comprises 14 residues. V was clipped by 0 bases and J by 10 bases, with 11 bases between them. The V gene's germline CDR1 is SGHRS and CDR2 YFSETQ. Notes on this clone: Its target is unknown.

Every isolated RNA sample was fully reverse transcribed, so sequencing captured expressed TCRB transcripts. TCRdb's table, derived via immunoSEQ multiplex PCR, lists solely in-frame clones and lacks some. The data contain 60,000 to 75,000 clones, approximately 50% of them seen just once; the ten biggest clones take up 0.7%. Markers CD45RO/CCR7/CD25/CD127/CD95/CD27 served to sort CD4+ naive, central memory, regulatory and stem cell-like memory cells. This receptor was taken from a man aged 25 to 45 with type 1 diabetes. The chain is built from TRBV5-1 and TRBJ2-6; weak D call: TRBD1 (5 bases). Sequencing input: central memory CD4+ T cells from blood. CDR3 sequence: CASSLGQIDNVLTF. CDR3 sequence (DNA): TGCGCCAGCAGCTTGGGACAGATTGATAACGTCCTGACTTTC. Based on the CDR3 plus reference TRBV5-1 and TRBJ2-6, the full variable domain is KAGVTQTPRYLIKTRGQQVTLSCSPISGHRSVSWYQQTPGQGLQFLFEYFSETQRNKGNFPGRFSGRQFSNSRSEMNVSTLELGDSALYLCASSLGQIDNVLTFGAGSRLTVL.